The rows below give T cell receptor beta chains drawn from one sample of a study of cytomegalovirus exposure and HLA in healthy donors. Assay: immunoSEQ multiplex PCR; the TCRdb copy retains only in-frame clones and omits some. The data hold some 190,000 clones, with approximately 75% observed a single time. The sequenced sample consisted of PBMCs. All receptors come from a young man in good health and CMV-seropositive. Both conserved end residues are part of each CDR3. Each record gives: D gene, J gene, CDR3 length, V gene, clone size, CDR3 protein, CDR3 DNA. The D gene is left open where the match is weak. Expanded clones are given a class, and other clones once, few, many or no size at all.

-,TRBJ1-2,15,TRBV6-6,-,CASSYGFQDSYGYTF,TGTGCCAGCAGTTACGGTTTCCAAGACAGCTATGGCTACACCTTC
-,TRBJ2-3,16,TRBV7-8,-,CASSLGGGVSTDTQYF,TGTGCCAGCAGCTTAGGCGGCGGGGTATCCACAGATACGCAGTATTTT
-,TRBJ2-1,13,TRBV7-2,-,CASSPGQFNEQFF,TGTGCCAGCAGCCCCGGACAGTTCAATGAGCAGTTCTTC
TRBD2,TRBJ2-3,15,TRBV28,-,CASSLGGSGADTQYF,TGTGCCAGCAGTTTGGGAGGGAGTGGGGCAGATACGCAGTATTTT
TRBD1,TRBJ1-6,15,TRBV6-1,-,CASRDRGARNSPLHF,TGTGCCAGCAGGGACAGGGGGGCTAGGAATTCACCCCTCCACTTT
-,TRBJ2-7,13,TRBV11-2,-,CASSRRQFYEQYF,TGTGCCAGCAGTCGCCGACAGTTTTACGAGCAGTACTTC
-,TRBJ1-3,15,TRBV9,-,CASSAKTFSGNTIYF,TGTGCCAGCAGCGCTAAAACCTTCTCTGGAAACACCATATATTTT
-,TRBJ1-1,14,TRBV6-5,few,CASRPDRVNTEAFF,TGTGCCAGCAGACCGGACAGAGTGAACACTGAAGCTTTCTTT
TRBD2,TRBJ2-2,14,TRBV10-3,-,CAIKSGGNTGELFF,TGTGCCATCAAGAGCGGGGGTAACACCGGGGAGCTGTTTTTT
TRBD1,TRBJ1-2,13,TRBV28,-,CASSFQGAEGYTF,TGTGCCAGCAGTTTCCAGGGGGCGGAGGGCTACACCTTC
-,TRBJ2-7,15,TRBV7-9,-,CASSIPEGGGYEQYF,TGTGCCAGCAGCATCCCGGAGGGGGGAGGGTACGAGCAGTACTTC
TRBD2,TRBJ2-5,14,TRBV6-6,-,CASRPLAGWETQYF,TGTGCCAGCAGACCTCTAGCGGGGTGGGAGACCCAGTACTTC
-,TRBJ1-1,20,TRBV14,-,CASSQEEPKDSKSVRAEAFF,TGTGCCAGCAGCCAAGAAGAACCCAAGGACTCTAAGTCTGTACGGGCTGAAGCTTTCTTT
-,TRBJ2-3,16,TRBV4-2,-,CASSQESSTSLGAQYF,TGTGCCAGCAGCCAAGAGAGTAGCACCTCGTTAGGTGCGCAGTATTTT
TRBD2,TRBJ2-1,16,TRBV4-3,-,CASSQGAGGIYNEQFF,TGCGCCAGCAGCCAAGGTGCGGGAGGAATATACAATGAGCAGTTCTTC
TRBD1,TRBJ1-2,14,TRBV6-6,-,CASSYPTGGDGYTF,TGTGCCAGCAGTTACCCCACAGGGGGCGACGGCTACACCTTC
-,TRBJ1-1,14,TRBV11-3,few,CASSLGGSKLEAFF,TGTGCCAGCAGCTTAGGAGGCAGCAAACTTGAAGCTTTCTTT
TRBD1,TRBJ2-5,14,TRBV6-1,few,CASSVGQGTETQYF,TGTGCCAGCAGTGTGGGACAGGGTACCGAGACCCAGTACTTC
-,TRBJ1-1,13,TRBV27,-,CASSLGARNEAFF,TGTGCCAGCAGTTTAGGGGCGCGGAATGAAGCTTTCTTT
-,TRBJ1-2,15,TRBV2,-,CASSEGRGGLNGYTF,TGTGCCAGCAGTGAAGGGAGGGGAGGCCTCAATGGCTACACCTTC
-,TRBJ2-2,14,TRBV5-1,-,CASSTEQVAGELFF,TGCGCCAGCAGCACGGAACAGGTGGCTGGGGAGCTGTTTTTT
TRBD1,TRBJ2-7,15,TRBV4-3,few,CASSQVGTGTYEQYF,TGCGCCAGCAGCCAGGTTGGGACAGGCACCTACGAGCAGTACTTC
-,TRBJ1-2,13,TRBV7-9,once,CSSSFEGFGGYTF,TGTTCCAGCAGCTTTGAGGGATTTGGGGGCTACACCTTC
TRBD1,TRBJ1-2,16,TRBV6-6,-,CASSYPTGGGPYGYTF,TGTGCCAGCAGTTATCCGACAGGGGGGGGCCCCTATGGCTACACCTTC
-,TRBJ2-3,15,TRBV7-3,-,CASSFYGGPGDTQYF,TGTGCCAGCAGCTTTTACGGGGGGCCAGGAGATACGCAGTATTTT
-,TRBJ1-1,12,TRBV7-3,few,CASSDGGTEAFF,TGTGCCAGCAGCGACGGAGGGACTGAAGCTTTCTTT
TRBD1,TRBJ2-7,14,TRBV5-1,-,CASSGTGLNYEQYF,TGCGCCAGCAGCGGGACAGGGTTGAACTACGAGCAGTACTTC
TRBD1,TRBJ1-5,13,TRBV2,once,CASRGQVGQPQHF,TGTGCCAGCAGGGGACAGGTGGGTCAGCCCCAGCATTTT
-,TRBJ2-7,13,TRBV11-1,few,CASSFMENYEQYF,TGTGCCAGCAGCTTCATGGAGAACTACGAGCAGTACTTC
TRBD2,TRBJ2-3,15,TRBV7-3,-,CASSPRGGGTDTQYF,TGTGCCAGCAGTCCAAGGGGCGGGGGGACAGATACGCAGTATTTT
TRBD2,TRBJ2-1,14,TRBV25-1,-,CASSGGSSYNEQFF,TGTGCCAGCAGTGGCGGGAGCTCCTACAATGAGCAGTTCTTC
-,TRBJ2-3,12,TRBV9,-,CASTGSSDTQYF,TGTGCCAGCACCGGTAGTTCAGATACGCAGTATTTT
TRBD1,TRBJ1-4,14,TRBV2,-,CASNSGTGKEKLFF,TGTGCCAGTAACTCCGGGACAGGGAAAGAAAAACTGTTTTTT
TRBD1,TRBJ2-7,15,TRBV5-1,-,CASSLGTGSINEQYF,TGCGCCAGCAGCTTGGGGACAGGGTCTATCAACGAGCAGTACTTC
TRBD1,TRBJ2-1,15,TRBV7-3,once,CASSQPGQGNNEQFF,TGTGCCAGCAGCCAACCGGGACAGGGGAACAATGAGCAGTTCTTC
TRBD2,TRBJ2-3,17,TRBV27,few,CASSSRVIAGVTDTQYF,TGTGCCAGCAGTTCAAGGGTCATAGCGGGAGTTACAGATACGCAGTATTTT
-,TRBJ2-7,11,TRBV12-5,-,CASARGGEQYF,TGTGCTAGTGCCCGGGGTGGCGAGCAGTACTTC
TRBD1,TRBJ2-7,14,TRBV19,-,CASSLQGAGYEQYF,TGTGCCAGTAGTCTCCAGGGGGCGGGCTACGAGCAGTACTTC
TRBD2,TRBJ2-5,14,TRBV29-1,-,CSGGGLAGGETQYF,TGCAGCGGGGGGGGACTAGCGGGAGGGGAGACCCAGTACTTC
-,TRBJ2-1,13,TRBV10-3,-,CAISEPEGGEQFF,TGTGCCATCAGTGAGCCGGAAGGAGGTGAGCAGTTCTTC
-,TRBJ2-7,14,TRBV9,-,CASSHSVDSYEQYF,TGTGCCAGCAGCCATAGCGTAGACTCCTACGAGCAGTACTTC
TRBD2,TRBJ2-5,18,TRBV15,-,CATSRDGEGGFLQETQYF,TGTGCCACCAGCAGAGATGGGGAGGGAGGTTTTTTGCAAGAGACCCAGTACTTC
-,TRBJ1-2,15,TRBV6-1,-,CASTNPDSFNYGYTF,TGTGCCAGCACCAACCCGGACAGCTTTAACTATGGCTACACCTTC
TRBD2,TRBJ2-5,17,TRBV19,-,CASSMASGGSFGETQYF,TGTGCCAGTAGTATGGCTAGCGGGGGTTCTTTCGGCGAGACCCAGTACTTC
TRBD1,TRBJ2-5,14,TRBV5-4,-,CASSLGQGGETQYF,TGTGCCAGCAGCTTAGGACAGGGGGGGGAGACCCAGTACTTC
-,TRBJ2-1,13,TRBV18,-,CASSPAQNNEQFF,TGTGCCAGCTCACCGGCACAGAACAATGAGCAGTTCTTC
TRBD1,TRBJ2-7,16,TRBV10-1,-,CASSLPGQGISYEQYF,TGCGCCAGCAGTCTTCCGGGACAGGGTATCTCCTACGAGCAGTACTTC
TRBD2,TRBJ2-1,15,TRBV7-9,once,CASSLSSGGYNEQFF,TGTGCCAGCAGCTTATCTAGCGGGGGATACAATGAGCAGTTCTTC
-,TRBJ2-2,11,TRBV4-1,-,CASTPVGELFF,TGCGCCAGCACCCCCGTCGGGGAGCTGTTTTTT